These 32 T cell receptor beta chains originate from one sample sequenced in a study of cytomegalovirus exposure and HLA in healthy donors (dated by TCRdb to 2016 to 2017). The receptor library was made with the immunoSEQ multiplex PCR assay. The clones in this table, taken by TCRdb from immuneACCESS, are in-frame only. Not every clone is retained; where verified, under half of the shortfall comes from an unresolved V gene, and the cause of the rest is unknown. In this sample the table shows around 95,000 clones, 85% of which occur a single time. The leading ten clones occupy about 20% of the sample. The sample comprised PBMCs. The receptor set was obtained from a man between 18 and 35 years old in good health and CMV-seropositive.

The rearrangement joins TRBV7-9 to TRBJ1-2, with D unclear. Trimming removed 1 base at V and 8 bases at J, with 17 bases between. Germline lookup yields CDR1 SEHNR and CDR2 FQNEAQ (reference sequence). The CDR3 covers 15 residues. The CDR3 sequence: CASSLGGSFTLGYTF. In DNA, the CDR3 is TGTGCCAGCAGCTTAGGTGGCTCCTTCACCCTGGGCTACACCTTC. Variable domain in full (rest from reference TRBV7-9 and TRBJ1-2): DTGVSQNPRHKITKRGQNVTFRCDPISEHNRLYWYRQTLGQGPEFLTYFQNEAQLEKSRLLSDRFSAERPKGSFSTLEIQRTEQGDSAMYLCASSLGGSFTLGYTFGSGTRLTVV.

The CDR3: CASSFALTGGTDTQYF. The CDR3 DNA is TGTGCCAGCAGTTTTGCTCTGACAGGGGGCACAGATACGCAGTATTTT. V usage is TRBV28 and J usage is TRBJ2-3, with TRBD1 matching 8 bases. Per germline, CDR1 MDHEN and CDR2 SYDVKM. The CDR3 is 16 amino acids. V gave up 3 bases and J gave up 1 base; unmatched junction bases: 6.

The rearrangement joins TRBV5-5 to TRBJ2-7; 16 bases fit TRBD2. Unmatched junction bases numbered 11, after V lost 3 bases and J lost 2 bases. CDR3 length: 19 residues. The germline V gene has CDR1 SGHKS and CDR2 YYEKEE (reference sequence). The DNA of the CDR3 is TGTGCCAGCAGCTCCGGGACTAGCGGGAGGGCCGTGGGAACCTACGAGCAGTACGTC. This gives the protein CASSSGTSGRAVGTYEQYV.

The J gene is TRBJ1-2, the V gene TRBV29-1, with 11 bases identical to TRBD1. The V segment lost 8 bases and the J segment 7 bases; nucleotides outside the gene matches: 9. CDR3 length: 13 residues. CDR1 and CDR2 (germline): SQVTM, ANQGSEA. As DNA, the CDR3 is TGCAGCTCTCCCGCGGGACAGGGGGGTGGCTACACCTTC. This sequence encodes CSSPAGQGGGYTF.

V gene TRBV9 combines with J gene TRBJ2-6; D is undetermined. Germline V gene data show CDR1 as SGDLS and CDR2 as YYNGEE. V lost 3 bases and J 3 bases, leaving 10 bases between the germline ends. The CDR3 is made up of 15 amino acids. CDR3 coding DNA: TGTGCCAGCAGCGAGAGGCCCTATGGGGCCAACGTCCTGACTTTC. Translating it yields CASSERPYGANVLTF.

This clone was counted only a few times. The chain links TRBV5-4 to TRBJ2-1; a possible D gene is TRBD2 (5 bases). The germline V and J ends were trimmed by 0 bases and 5 bases, with 12 bases remaining between them. The CDR3 has 15 amino acids. CDR1 and CDR2 from the germline V gene are SGHNT and YYREEE (reference sequence). CDR3 nucleotides: TGTGCCAGCAGCTTGGGGACTTTTCAGAACAATGAGCAGTTCTTC. Residues: CASSLGTFQNNEQFF.

V is TRBV9 and J is TRBJ2-1; 8 bases agree with TRBD2. The germline V gene has CDR1 SGDLS and CDR2 YYNGEE. The CDR3 length is 15 residues. V shed 4 bases and J 9 bases; nucleotides not matched to a gene: 12. The CDR3 reads CASSLTSGDASEQFF. CDR3 coding DNA: TGTGCCAGCAGCCTTACTAGCGGAGACGCAAGTGAGCAGTTCTTC.

The J gene is TRBJ2-1, the V gene TRBV18; 11 nucleotides agree with TRBD2. The germline V gene has CDR1 KGHSH and CDR2 LQKENI. The V and J ends lost 1 base and 8 bases, in that order; junction bases with no gene match: 7. The CDR3 spans 16 residues. This CDR3 reads CASSPQLAGDVDEQFF. The CDR3 DNA reads as TGTGCCAGCTCACCACAACTAGCGGGAGATGTGGATGAGCAGTTCTTC.

The table lists this clone with a count of one. This rearrangement joins TRBV28 to TRBJ2-7; tentatively, D is TRBD1 (5 bases). CDR1 MDHEN and CDR2 SYDVKM come from the germline V gene. The ends were cut back, 3 bases at V and 3 bases at J, with 6 bases in the middle. The CDR3 is 12 residues long. CDR3 coding DNA: TGTGCCAGCAGTTTTCAGGGCTACGAGCAGTACTTC. It specifies CASSFQGYEQYF.

The gene calls are TRBV23-1 and TRBJ1-3; D is possibly TRBD1 (5 bases). TRBV23-1 is given ORF status, its function remaining uncertain. The CDR3 extends over 17 amino acids. Between the trimmed V and J ends, which lost 11 bases and 4 bases, there was a span of 27 bases. The CDR3 reads CAPLQSGGASRGNTIYF. The CDR3 bases are TGCGCCCCCTTACAAAGCGGAGGGGCCTCAAGGGGAAACACCATATATTTT.

The V gene is TRBV10-2, the J gene TRBJ2-7; TRBD1 is a possible D gene (5 bases). Trimming removed 4 bases from V and 0 bases from J, with 10 bases in between. The length of the CDR3 is 14 residues. The V gene's germline CDR1 is WSHSY and CDR2 SAAADI. As DNA, the CDR3 is TGCGCCAGCAGTGGCCAGGGTAGCTCCTACGAGCAGTACTTC. Translated, it gives CASSGQGSSYEQYF.

This clone was recorded only once. The genes are TRBV13 and TRBJ2-7; 8 bases line up with TRBD1. J gave up 3 bases and V 4 bases, and 5 bases lay outside the gene matches. Germline values: CDR1 PRHDT, CDR2 FYEKMQ (reference sequence). The CDR3 consists of 14 residues. CDR3 region: CASSSDRGGYEQYF. CDR3 nucleotide sequence: TGTGCCAGCAGCTCCGACAGGGGAGGCTACGAGCAGTACTTC. Drawing the rest from reference TRBV13 and TRBJ2-7, the complete variable domain is AAGVIQSPRHLIKEKRETATLKCYPIPRHDTVYWYQQGPGQDPQFLISFYEKMQSDKGSIPDRFSAQQFSDYHSELNMSSLELGDSALYFCASSSDRGGYEQYFGPGTRLTVT.

In this sample, this clone turned up once. This chain links TRBV11-1 with TRBJ2-5; 9 bases are shared with TRBD2. The CDR3 is 16 amino acids. Trimming took 3 bases from V and 0 from J; bases not matched to a gene: 5. Germline V CDR1 and CDR2: SGHAT, FQDESV (reference sequence). This CDR3 reads CASSFGLAGNQETQYF. DNA for the CDR3: TGTGCCAGCAGCTTCGGGCTAGCGGGGAACCAAGAGACCCAGTACTTC.

V is TRBV7-6 and J is TRBJ2-7; 14 bases are a match to TRBD2. The ends lost 1 base at V and 3 bases at J; junction bases unmatched: 11. The length of the CDR3 is 19 residues. Germline values: CDR1 SGHVS, CDR2 FNYEAQ. This chain's CDR3 is CASSLVPGLAGEIHYEQYF. For the CDR3, the DNA is TGTGCCAGCAGCTTAGTGCCGGGACTAGCGGGAGAGATCCACTACGAGCAGTACTTC.

The chain combines TRBV5-5 with TRBJ2-7, with D possibly TRBD1 on 5 matching bases. Germline lookup yields CDR1 SGHKS and CDR2 YYEKEE (reference sequence). This CDR3 has 13 amino acids. Trimming shortened V by 2 bases and J by 3 bases, and 9 bases separated the two germline ends. The CDR3 sequence: CASSFEQVYEQYF. CDR3 sequence (DNA): TGTGCCAGCAGCTTTGAACAGGTCTACGAGCAGTACTTC.

The chain combines TRBV7-9 with TRBJ2-3; D not certain. Trimming took 1 base from V and 0 from J, leaving 17 bases between them. Germline CDR1 is SEHNR and CDR2 is FQNEAQ (reference sequence). This CDR3 is built from 18 residues. CDR3 nucleotides: TGTGCCAGCAGCTTAGTAGGAACCCACAGATACAGCACAGATACGCAGTATTTT. Amino acids: CASSLVGTHRYSTDTQYF.

The V call is TRBV30, the J call TRBJ2-3, with D possibly TRBD2 on 6 matching bases. There are 14 residues in the CDR3. The germline gives CDR1 GTSNPN, CDR2 SVGIG (reference sequence). V gave up 4 bases and J gave up 0 bases, with 11 bases separating them. The CDR3 is CAWTLAASTDTQYF. The DNA of the CDR3 is TGTGCCTGGACTTTAGCGGCGAGCACAGATACGCAGTATTTT.

This rearrangement joins TRBV5-1 to TRBJ1-2, with TRBD1 identical over 9 bases. V lost 2 bases and J lost 4; bases outside the gene matches: 21. In germline, CDR1 is SGHRS, CDR2 YFSETQ. The CDR3 length is 20 residues. The CDR3 DNA reads TGCGCCAGCAGCTTCCGTCCCTTTACGGGACAGGGTGCCTTCCTCTATGGCTACACCTTC. Protein: CASSFRPFTGQGAFLYGYTF.

V gene TRBV7-6 combines with J gene TRBJ2-7; a possible D gene is TRBD1 (6 bases). The CDR3 consists of 17 residues. V lost 5 bases to trimming and J lost 0 bases, with 20 bases between them. Germline lookup yields CDR1 SGHVS and CDR2 FNYEAQ. For the CDR3, the DNA is TGTGCCAGCAGCCCTAGCAGACCCGGGACACGCTCCTACGAGCAGTACTTC. It codes for CASSPSRPGTRSYEQYF.

This sequence joins TRBV2 and TRBJ1-4, with a possible D match to TRBD1 (6 bases). V lost 7 bases to trimming and J lost 4 bases, with 13 bases between them. There are 14 residues in the CDR3. CDR1 and CDR2 from the germline V gene are SNHLY and FYNNEI. The CDR3 loop is CASKGQPSNEKLFF. For the CDR3, the DNA is TGTGCCAGCAAAGGACAGCCCAGTAATGAAAAACTGTTTTTT.

The V and J genes are TRBV7-2 and TRBJ2-1, with TRBD2 identical over 9 bases. With V trimmed by 1 base and J by 8 bases, 0 bases remained unmatched. The germline CDR1 and CDR2 sequences are SGHTA and FQGNSA. The CDR3 sequence is 13 residues long. The CDR3 region has the DNA TGTGCCAGCAGCTTAGGACTAGCGGATGAGCAGTTCTTC. The encoded protein is CASSLGLADEQFF.

The rearrangement joins TRBV28 to TRBJ2-7; D could derive from TRBD1 or TRBD2 (5 bases each). CDR1 and CDR2 from the germline V gene are MDHEN and SYDVKM. V dropped 3 bases and J dropped 7 bases, with 31 bases sitting between them. The CDR3 has 19 residues. DNA of the CDR3: TGTGCCAGCAGTTTTCCTCTGGATGCGAAGCCGGGACGGGGTCGGGAGCAGTACGTC. Translation: CASSFPLDAKPGRGREQYV.

This clone was observed once. The chain carries TRBV27 and TRBJ2-3; TRBD2 matches at 10 bases. Germline trimming cut 10 bases from V and 6 bases from J; bases unmatched to any gene: 7. The CDR3 has 13 residues. The germline gives CDR1 MNHEY, CDR2 SMNVEV (reference sequence). Here the CDR3 DNA reads TGTGCCAACTCTAGCGGGAGTAGGGATACGCAGTATTTT. Amino acid sequence: CANSSGSRDTQYF.

The V call is TRBV5-1, the J call TRBJ1-2; D possibly corresponds to TRBD1 (6 bases). Germline lookup yields CDR1 SGHRS and CDR2 YFSETQ. Trimming removed 1 base at V and 6 bases at J, with 10 bases between. The CDR3 has 13 amino acids. CDR3 sequence (DNA): TGCGCCAGCAGCTTGAGGGGGTCGGATGGCTACACCTTC. Protein sequence: CASSLRGSDGYTF.

The genes are TRBV29-1 and TRBJ2-1; 7 nucleotides align to TRBD2. The ends lost 4 bases at V and 1 base at J; junction bases unmatched: 7. CDR1 and CDR2 (germline): SQVTM, ANQGSEA. This CDR3 region has 15 residues. CDR3 in amino acids: CSVVWEGRSYNEQFF. The DNA for the CDR3 is TGCAGCGTTGTTTGGGAGGGCCGATCCTACAATGAGCAGTTCTTC.

This chain uses TRBV11-3 with TRBJ2-5; D unclear. V lost 5 bases and J 2 bases, leaving 9 bases between the germline ends. The CDR3 totals 13 residues. CDR1 is SGHNT and CDR2 is YENEEA in the germline V gene. Here the CDR3 reads CASSLNYQETQYF. CDR3 nucleotide sequence: TGTGCCAGCAGCCTGAACTATCAAGAGACCCAGTACTTC.

This clone was picked up many times. The J gene is TRBJ2-7, the V gene TRBV4-1, with D possibly matching TRBD1 (5 bases). Trimming cost V 1 base and J 4 bases, with 8 bases left between them. The CDR3 is 13 residues long. The V gene's germline CDR1 is MGHRA and CDR2 YSYEKL. As DNA, the CDR3 is TGCGCCAGCAGCCAAGCAAAGGGGTACGAGCAGTACTTC. This sequence encodes CASSQAKGYEQYF.

The chain employs TRBV7-9 and TRBJ2-3; TRBD1 agrees at 8 bases. This CDR3 has 14 residues. V lost 5 bases to trimming and J lost 5 bases; unmatched junction nucleotides: 6. Germline V lookup: CDR1 SEHNR, CDR2 FQNEAQ (reference sequence). CDR3 loop: CASSLGQGGDTQYF. In DNA, the CDR3 is TGTGCCAGCAGCCTTGGACAGGGTGGAGATACGCAGTATTTT. The variable domain in full, with the rest retrieved from reference TRBV7-9 and TRBJ2-3, is DTGVSQNPRHKITKRGQNVTFRCDPISEHNRLYWYRQTLGQGPEFLTYFQNEAQLEKSRLLSDRFSAERPKGSFSTLEIQRTEQGDSAMYLCASSLGQGGDTQYFGPGTRLTVL.

The V call is TRBV30, the J call TRBJ1-4; the D is unclear. Deletions cut 4 bases from V and 7 bases from J, with 16 bases between. Germline assignment: CDR1 GTSNPN and CDR2 SVGIG (reference sequence). The CDR3 contains 14 residues. The CDR3 protein is CAWNLGGEGEKLFF. CDR3 DNA: TGTGCCTGGAACCTCGGCGGGGAGGGTGAAAAACTGTTTTTT.

The V and J genes are TRBV27 and TRBJ2-1, with 8 bases matching TRBD1. V gave up 5 bases and J gave up 1 base; unmatched junction bases: 7. The V gene's germline CDR1 is MNHEY and CDR2 SMNVEV (reference sequence). The CDR3 has 16 residues. The CDR3 loop reads CASSTPRGQSYNEQFF. The DNA of the CDR3 is TGTGCCAGCAGTACTCCCAGGGGGCAGTCCTACAATGAGCAGTTCTTC.

The chain links TRBV7-8 to TRBJ2-5, with 12 nucleotides matching TRBD2. The CDR3 has 15 amino acids. V was clipped by 6 bases and J by 3 bases; unmatched bases: 5. Germline-derived CDR1 and CDR2 are SGHVS and FQNEAQ. For the CDR3, the DNA is TGTGCCAGCAGACGGAGACTAGCGGGAGAAGAGACCCAGTACTTC. It encodes CASRRRLAGEETQYF.

The chain has TRBV5-6 and TRBJ2-2; the D gene is possibly TRBD1 (5 bases). Germline assignment: CDR1 SGHDT and CDR2 YYEEEE. V was pared by 5 bases and J by 0 bases, with 11 bases between. The CDR3 extends over 15 amino acids. CDR3 sequence: CASSQGGTNTGELFF. The CDR3, as DNA: TGTGCCAGCAGTCAGGGCGGAACGAACACCGGGGAGCTGTTTTTT.